This TCR beta chain was identified in a study of T cell changes during pregnancy in multiple sclerosis. TCRdb keeps only in-frame clones here, not all; method: immunoSEQ multiplex PCR. The sample has 85,000 to 100,000 clones; under 95% are singletons. Sequencing used peripheral blood, obtained after pregnancy. The clonotype originates from a female donor with multiple sclerosis, enrolled in a pregnancy study.

The CDR3 DNA reads as TGTGCCAGCAGTTTATTGACAGGGGGGGACACTGAAGCTTTCTTT. It codes for CASSLLTGGDTEAFF. This sequence joins TRBV6-1 and TRBJ1-1; 9 bases are a match to TRBD1. CDR3 length: 15 amino acids. The germline CDR1 and CDR2 sequences are MNHNS and SASEGT. V trimming: 5 bases; J trimming: 3 bases; junction bases outside the gene matches: 7.